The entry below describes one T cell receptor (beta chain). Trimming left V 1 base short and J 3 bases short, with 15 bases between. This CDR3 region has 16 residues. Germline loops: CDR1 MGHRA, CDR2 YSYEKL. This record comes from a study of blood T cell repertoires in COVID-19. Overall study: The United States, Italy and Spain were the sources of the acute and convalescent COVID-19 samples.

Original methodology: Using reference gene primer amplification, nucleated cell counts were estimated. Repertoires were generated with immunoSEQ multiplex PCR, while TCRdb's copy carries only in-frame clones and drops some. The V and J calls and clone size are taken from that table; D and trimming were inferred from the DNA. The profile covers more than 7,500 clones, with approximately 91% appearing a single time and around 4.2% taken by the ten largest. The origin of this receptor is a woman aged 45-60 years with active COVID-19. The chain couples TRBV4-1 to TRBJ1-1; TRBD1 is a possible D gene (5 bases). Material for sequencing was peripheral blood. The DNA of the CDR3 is TGCGCCAGCAGCCAAGCGTTGGGTCGGGGGGACACTGAAGCTTTCTTT. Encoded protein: CASSQALGRGDTEAFF.